These 5 T cell receptor beta chains were sequenced from one sample in a study of T cell responses to AZD1222 COVID-19 vaccine. Clones were read by immunoSEQ multiplex PCR, and TCRdb kept only the in-frame ones, dropping some. This table holds roughly 180,000 clones, 94% found once. The specimen comprised peripheral blood, sampled 28 days after the second AZD1222 dose. The receptors were gathered from an adult who received the AZD1222 COVID-19 vaccine.

The genes are TRBV28 and TRBJ1-1, with D tentatively TRBD1 (6 bases). The CDR3 runs to 15 residues. CDR1 and CDR2 from the germline V gene are MDHEN and SYDVKM. The V and J ends lost 5 bases and 4 bases respectively, with 17 bases between them. The CDR3 loop reads CASSLTWGGATEAFF. Here the CDR3 DNA reads TGTGCCAGCAGTCTAACCTGGGGGGGCGCCACTGAAGCTTTCTTT.

J is TRBJ1-1 and V is TRBV25-1; D possibly corresponds to TRBD1 (5 bases). This CDR3 has 15 residues. Trimming left V 1 base short and J 4 bases short, with 13 bases between. Germline CDR1 reads MGHDK; CDR2 reads SYGVNS. CDR3 in DNA: TGTGCCAGCAGTGAATGGGGCCGGGGAAGCACTGAAGCTTTCTTT. This codes for CASSEWGRGSTEAFF. Using reference TRBV25-1 and TRBJ1-1 for the parts outside the CDR3, the full variable domain is EADIYQTPRYLVIGTGKKITLECSQTMGHDKMYWYQQDPGMELHLIHYSYGVNSTEKGDLSSESTVSRIRTEHFPLTLESARPSHTSQYLCASSEWGRGSTEAFFGQGTRLTVV.

This chain joins TRBV6-6 and TRBJ1-1; D ambiguous. This CDR3 region has 11 residues. Germline V CDR1 and CDR2: MNHNY, SVGAGI (reference sequence). Deletions cut 7 bases from V and 2 bases from J, with 5 bases between. The CDR3 DNA reads TGTGCCAGCACAGGTAACACTGAAGCTTTCTTT. Translation gives CASTGNTEAFF.

The rearrangement links TRBV6-5 to TRBJ1-2; D is unclear. The CDR3 is 10 amino acids. CDR1 and CDR2 (germline): MNHEY, SVGAGI. V shed 5 bases and J shed 6 bases, with 4 bases lying between them. The CDR3 DNA is TGTGCCAGCAGTCGAGATGGCTACACCTTC. Amino acid sequence: CASSRDGYTF.

This clone was counted a single time. This sequence joins TRBV25-1 and TRBJ1-4, with D hard to call. Trimming removed 3 bases at V and 4 bases at J, with 9 bases between. CDR1 is MGHDK and CDR2 is SYGVNS in the germline V gene. The CDR3 covers 14 residues. The CDR3 DNA sequence: TGTGCCAGCAGTGACCAAGCGGGTAATGAAAAACTGTTTTTT. Protein: CASSDQAGNEKLFF.